This T cell receptor (beta chain) was sequenced for a study of tissue T cells after allogeneic stem cell transplantation. Study context: Tissue samples with histologically apparent lymphocytes on H&E review were prioritized for sequencing.

Germline CDR1 KGHSH, CDR2 LQKENI. There are 16 residues in the CDR3. The ends were cut back, 2 bases at V and 4 bases at J, with 17 bases in the middle. Notes on the study in general: Shared clones across patients were few; motif clustering revealed tissue-specific shared signatures. Tissue-detected TCR repertoire was only partly captured by blood and spleen T cells.

Median post-mortem interval was about 9.8 hours for GI, liver, skin and lymphoid tissues. In regard to this clone: Its antigen is undetermined.

Sequenced by immunoSEQ multiplex PCR; TCRdb stores in-frame clones only, minus some. The data contain about 24,000 clones, around four fifths of them singletons. The rearrangement uses TRBV18 and TRBJ2-5; D is perhaps TRBD1 (5 bases). The specimen comprised tissue from the ileum, sampled at autopsy. This TCR was sampled from a female donor older than 55 with lung cancer. The CDR3 reads CASSPSSRFQGETQYF. As DNA, the CDR3 is TGTGCCAGCTCACCATCATCGCGTTTTCAGGGAGAGACCCAGTACTTC.